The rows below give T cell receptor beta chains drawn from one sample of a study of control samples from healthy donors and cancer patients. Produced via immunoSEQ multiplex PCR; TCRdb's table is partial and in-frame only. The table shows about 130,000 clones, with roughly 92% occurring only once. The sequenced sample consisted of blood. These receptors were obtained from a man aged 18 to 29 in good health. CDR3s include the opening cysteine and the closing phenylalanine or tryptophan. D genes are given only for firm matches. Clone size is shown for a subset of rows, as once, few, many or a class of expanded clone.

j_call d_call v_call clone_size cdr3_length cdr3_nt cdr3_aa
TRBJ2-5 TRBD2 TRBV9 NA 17 TGTGCCAGCAGCTCCAGAACTAGCGGGGGGTCACAAGAGACCCAGTACTTC CASSSRTSGGSQETQYF
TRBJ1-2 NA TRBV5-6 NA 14 TGTGCCAGCGCCAACCTGGGGGGGTGGCATGGCTACACCTTC CASANLGGWHGYTF
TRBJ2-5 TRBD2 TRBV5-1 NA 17 TGCGCCAGCAGCTTGTCACTAGCGGGGGGCGGACAAGAGACCCAGTACTTC CASSLSLAGGGQETQYF
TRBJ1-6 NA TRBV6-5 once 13 TGTGCCAGCAGGGACAGTTATAATTCACCCCTCCACTTT CASRDSYNSPLHF
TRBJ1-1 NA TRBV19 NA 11 TGTGCCAGTAGTATGAACACTGAAGCTTTCTTT CASSMNTEAFF
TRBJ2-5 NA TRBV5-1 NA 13 TGCGCCAGCAGCTTGGATTGGGGTTGGACCCAGTACTTC CASSLDWGWTQYF
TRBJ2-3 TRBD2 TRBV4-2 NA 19 TGTGCCAGCAGCCAAGCGGCCCTAGCGGGGGCCTCTGGCACAGATACGCAGTATTTT CASSQAALAGASGTDTQYF
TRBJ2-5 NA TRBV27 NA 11 TGTGCCAGCAGTCTAGGGGAGACCCAGTACTTC CASSLGETQYF
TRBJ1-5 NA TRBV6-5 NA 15 TGTGCCAGCTCCCGGGGAGGGAATAGCAATCAGCCCCAGCATTTT CASSRGGNSNQPQHF
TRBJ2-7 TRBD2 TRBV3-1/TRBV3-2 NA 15 TGTGCCAGCACTACGGGGGGGCTAGAGAAATACGAGCAGTACTTC CASTTGGLEKYEQYF
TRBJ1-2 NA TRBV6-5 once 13 TGTGCCAGCACCAGGGGACGGAGCTATGGCTACACCTTC CASTRGRSYGYTF
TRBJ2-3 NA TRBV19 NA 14 TGTGCCAGTAGCCCCGCCGCGGCTGCAGATACGCAGTATTTT CASSPAAAADTQYF
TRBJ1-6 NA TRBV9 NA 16 TGTGCCAGCAGCCCATTTTGGCAGGGCGATAATTCACCCCTCCACTTT CASSPFWQGDNSPLHF
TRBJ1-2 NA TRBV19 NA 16 TGTGCCAGTAGGGCTGCGAAGGCTCCCACTAACTATGGCTACACCTTC CASRAAKAPTNYGYTF
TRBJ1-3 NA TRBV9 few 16 TGTGCCAGCAGCGGTCAGGGGACGATCTCTGGAAACACCATATATTTT CASSGQGTISGNTIYF
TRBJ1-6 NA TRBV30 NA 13 TGTGCCTGGAGAGACCGTTTAGGATCACCCCTCCACTTT CAWRDRLGSPLHF
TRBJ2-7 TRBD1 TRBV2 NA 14 TGTGCCAGCAAAGTGACAGGGGGCTCCTACGAGCAGTACTTC CASKVTGGSYEQYF
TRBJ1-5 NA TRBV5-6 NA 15 TGTGCCAGCAGCTTGGGGGGGTATAGCAATCAGCCCCAGCATTTT CASSLGGYSNQPQHF
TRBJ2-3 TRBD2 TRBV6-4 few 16 TGTGCCAGCAGTGACGGGACTAGCGGGGGGGCAGATACGCAGTATTTT CASSDGTSGGADTQYF
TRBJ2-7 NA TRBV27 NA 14 TGTGCCAGCAGTTTACTCAGTGGGTCCTACGAGCAGTACTTC CASSLLSGSYEQYF
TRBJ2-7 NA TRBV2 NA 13 TGTGCCGCTAGGAAGACAGCGCGCTACGAGCAGTACTTC CAARKTARYEQYF
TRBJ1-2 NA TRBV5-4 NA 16 TGTGCCAGCAGCTTGGGTCGGCGGGATCCCCGTTATGGCTACACCTTC CASSLGRRDPRYGYTF
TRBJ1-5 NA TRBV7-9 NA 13 TGTGCCAGCAGCGCAAATAGCAATCAGCCCCAGCATTTT CASSANSNQPQHF
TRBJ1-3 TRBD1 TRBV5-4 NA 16 TGTGCCAGCAGCGCGGCCCCGACAGGGTCTGGAAACACCATATATTTT CASSAAPTGSGNTIYF
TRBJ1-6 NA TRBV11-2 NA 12 TGTGCCAGCAGCTTAGTAACTTCACCCCTCCACTTT CASSLVTSPLHF
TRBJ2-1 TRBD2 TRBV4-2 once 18 TGTGCCAGCAGCCAAGATCCTAGCGGGGGGGCCCTGCTAGGTGAGCAGTTCTTC CASSQDPSGGALLGEQFF
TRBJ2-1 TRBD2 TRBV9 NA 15 TGTGCCAGCAGCGAAGGGACTAGCGGGGGTGATGAGCAGTTCTTC CASSEGTSGGDEQFF
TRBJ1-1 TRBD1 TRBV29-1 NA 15 TGCAGCGTCGACAGGGGCTGGGGCATGAACACTGAAGCTTTCTTT CSVDRGWGMNTEAFF
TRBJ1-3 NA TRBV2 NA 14 TGTGCCAGCAGTGAACTGGGGCGGCGGAACACCATATATTTT CASSELGRRNTIYF
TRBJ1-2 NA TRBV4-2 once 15 TGTGCCAGCAGCTCCAACACGGGGGGCAACTATGGCTACACCTTC CASSSNTGGNYGYTF
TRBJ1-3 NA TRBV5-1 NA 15 TGCGCCAGCAGCTTGGGGACTGGACTTGGAAACACCATATATTTT CASSLGTGLGNTIYF
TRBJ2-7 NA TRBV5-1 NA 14 TGCGCCAGCAGCGGCGGGGGCTCCTTCTACGAGCAGTACTTC CASSGGGSFYEQYF
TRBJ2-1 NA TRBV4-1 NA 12 TGCGCCAGCAGCCAAGACTATTATGAGCAGTTCTTC CASSQDYYEQFF
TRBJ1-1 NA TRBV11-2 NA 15 TGTGCCAGCAGCTCCGGACAGAGGAAGTACACTGAAGCTTTCTTT CASSSGQRKYTEAFF
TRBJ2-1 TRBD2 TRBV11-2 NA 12 TGTGCCAGCAGCTTATCGGGGGGAAAACAGTTCTTC CASSLSGGKQFF
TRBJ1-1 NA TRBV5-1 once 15 TGCGCCAGCAGCTTGGCGAGGGTCGGAGGGACTGAAGCTTTCTTT CASSLARVGGTEAFF
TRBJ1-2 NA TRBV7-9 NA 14 TGTGCCAGCAGACCCCCGACAGGCCCCTATGGCTACACCTTC CASRPPTGPYGYTF
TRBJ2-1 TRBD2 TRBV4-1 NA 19 TGCGCCAGCAGCCGGCTGTCTACTCCACTAGCGGCCTCCTACAATGAGCAGTTCTTC CASSRLSTPLAASYNEQFF
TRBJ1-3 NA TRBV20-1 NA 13 TGCAGTGCTAGTCAGTCCTCTGGAAACACCATATATTTT CSASQSSGNTIYF
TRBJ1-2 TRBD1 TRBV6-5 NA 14 TGTGCCAGCAGTCACGGACAGGGGGTTTATGGCTACACCTTC CASSHGQGVYGYTF
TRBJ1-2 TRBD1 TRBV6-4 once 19 TGTGCCAGCAGTGACCCCGAAACCCGGGACAGAGGTTCGGAGTATGGCTACACCTTC CASSDPETRDRGSEYGYTF
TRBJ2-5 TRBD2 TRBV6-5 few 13 TGTGCCAGCACGGCTAGCGGGGGAGAGACCCAGTACTTC CASTASGGETQYF
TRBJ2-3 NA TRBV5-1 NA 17 TGCGCCAGCAGCTTAGTATCGGGCAGAGCTAGCACAGATACGCAGTATTTT CASSLVSGRASTDTQYF
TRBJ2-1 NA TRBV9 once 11 TGTGCCAGCAGCGTAGGGCGGGACCAGTTCTTC CASSVGRDQFF
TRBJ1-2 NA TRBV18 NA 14 TGTGCCAGCTCACCCGGACAGCTTGACTATGGCTACACCTTC CASSPGQLDYGYTF
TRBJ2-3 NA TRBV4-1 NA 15 TGCGCCAGCAGCCAAGAGAACCCCCTCACAGATACGCAGTATTTT CASSQENPLTDTQYF
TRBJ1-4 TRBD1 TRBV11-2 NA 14 TGTGCCAGCAGCTTGGAACAGGGGGGTGAAAAACTGTTTTTT CASSLEQGGEKLFF
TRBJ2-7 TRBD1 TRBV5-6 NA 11 TGTGCCAGCGGGACAGGTTACGAGCAGTACTTC CASGTGYEQYF
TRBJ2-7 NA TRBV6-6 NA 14 TGTGCCAGCACCCAACCGGACAGAACCTACGAGCAGTACTTC CASTQPDRTYEQYF
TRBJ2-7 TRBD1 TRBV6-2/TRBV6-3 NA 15 TGTGCCAGCAGTTACGCCGGGACAGTTAACTACGAGCAGTACTTC CASSYAGTVNYEQYF